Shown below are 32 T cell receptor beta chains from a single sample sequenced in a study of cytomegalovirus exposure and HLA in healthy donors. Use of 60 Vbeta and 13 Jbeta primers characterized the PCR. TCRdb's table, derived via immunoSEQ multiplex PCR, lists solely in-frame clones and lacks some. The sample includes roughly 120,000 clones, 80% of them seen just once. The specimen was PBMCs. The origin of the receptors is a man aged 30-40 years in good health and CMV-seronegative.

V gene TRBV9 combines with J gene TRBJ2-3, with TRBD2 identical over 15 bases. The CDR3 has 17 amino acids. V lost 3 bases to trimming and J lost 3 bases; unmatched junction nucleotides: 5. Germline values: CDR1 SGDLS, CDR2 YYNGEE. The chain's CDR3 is CASSAGLAGGITDTQYF. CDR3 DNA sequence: TGTGCCAGCAGCGCCGGACTAGCGGGAGGGATTACAGATACGCAGTATTTT.

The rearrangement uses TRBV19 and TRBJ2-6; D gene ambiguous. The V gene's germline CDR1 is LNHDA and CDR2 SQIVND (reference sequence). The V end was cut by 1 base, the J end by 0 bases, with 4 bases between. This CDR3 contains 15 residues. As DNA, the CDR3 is TGTGCCAGTAGTATAGTCAGCTCTGGGGCCAACGTCCTGACTTTC. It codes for CASSIVSSGANVLTF. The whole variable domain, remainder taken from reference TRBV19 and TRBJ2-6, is DGGITQSPKYLFRKEGQNVTLSCEQNLNHDAMYWYRQDPGQGLRLIYYSQIVNDFQKGDIAEGYSVSREKKESFPLTVTSAQKNPTAFYLCASSIVSSGANVLTFGAGSRLTVL.

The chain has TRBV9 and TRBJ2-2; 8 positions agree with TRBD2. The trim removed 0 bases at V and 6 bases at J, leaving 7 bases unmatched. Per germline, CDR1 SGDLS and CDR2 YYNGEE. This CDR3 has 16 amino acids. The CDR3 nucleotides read TGTGCCAGCAGCGTAGGGAGCGGGAGAAATGCCGGGGAGCTGTTTTTT. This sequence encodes CASSVGSGRNAGELFF.

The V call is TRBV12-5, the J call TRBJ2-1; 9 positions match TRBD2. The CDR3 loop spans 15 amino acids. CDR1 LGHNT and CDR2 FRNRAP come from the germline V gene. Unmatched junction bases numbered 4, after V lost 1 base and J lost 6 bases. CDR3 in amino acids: CASGLASGITNEQFF. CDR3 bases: TGTGCTAGTGGTTTGGCTAGCGGGATTACCAATGAGCAGTTCTTC.

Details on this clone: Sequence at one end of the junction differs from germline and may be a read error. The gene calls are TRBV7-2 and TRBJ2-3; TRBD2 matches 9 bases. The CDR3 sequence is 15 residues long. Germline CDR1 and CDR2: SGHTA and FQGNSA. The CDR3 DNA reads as TGTGCCAGCAGCCCATTGGGGACTAGCACAAATACGCAGTATTTT. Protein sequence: CASSPLGTSTNTQYF.

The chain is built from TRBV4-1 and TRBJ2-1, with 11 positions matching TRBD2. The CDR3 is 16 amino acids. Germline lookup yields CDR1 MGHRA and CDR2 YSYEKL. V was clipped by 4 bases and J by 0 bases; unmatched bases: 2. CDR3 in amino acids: CASSRTSGGSYNEQFF. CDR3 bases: TGCGCCAGCAGCCGAACTAGCGGGGGCTCCTACAATGAGCAGTTCTTC.

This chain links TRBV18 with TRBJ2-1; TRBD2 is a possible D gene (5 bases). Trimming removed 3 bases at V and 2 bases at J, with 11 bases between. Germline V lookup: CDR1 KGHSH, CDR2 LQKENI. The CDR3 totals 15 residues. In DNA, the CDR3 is TGTGCCAGCTCACCGGAGGAAGTGGCCTACAATGAGCAGTTCTTC. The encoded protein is CASSPEEVAYNEQFF.

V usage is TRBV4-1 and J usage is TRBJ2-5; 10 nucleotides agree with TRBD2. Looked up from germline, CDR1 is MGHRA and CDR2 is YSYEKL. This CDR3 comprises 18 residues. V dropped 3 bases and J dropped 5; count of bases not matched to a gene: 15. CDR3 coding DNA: TGCGCCAGCAGCCACCGAGGACTAGCGGATCCGGGGGGGGAGACCCAGTACTTC. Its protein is CASSHRGLADPGGETQYF.

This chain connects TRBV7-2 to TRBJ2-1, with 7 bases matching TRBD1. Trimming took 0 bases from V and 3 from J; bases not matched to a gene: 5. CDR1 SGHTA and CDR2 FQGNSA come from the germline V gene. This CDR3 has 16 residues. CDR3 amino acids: CASSLAGGAFYNEQFF. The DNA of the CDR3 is TGTGCCAGCAGCTTAGCAGGGGGCGCATTCTACAATGAGCAGTTCTTC.

The CDR3 reads CASSLEGVNQPQHF. CDR3 sequence (DNA): TGCGCCAGCAGCTTGGAGGGGGTCAATCAGCCCCAGCATTTT. The rearrangement links TRBV5-1 to TRBJ1-5, with a weak D call TRBD1 (6 bases). This CDR3 is 14 amino acids long. Trimming removed 0 bases at V and 3 bases at J, with 7 bases between. Germline CDR1 is SGHRS and CDR2 is YFSETQ.

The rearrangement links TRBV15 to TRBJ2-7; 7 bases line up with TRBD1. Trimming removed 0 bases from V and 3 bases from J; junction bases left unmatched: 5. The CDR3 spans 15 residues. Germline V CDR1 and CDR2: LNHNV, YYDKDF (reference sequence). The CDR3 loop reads CATSRDRQGNYEQYF. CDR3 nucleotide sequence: TGTGCCACCAGCAGAGATAGACAGGGCAACTACGAGCAGTACTTC.

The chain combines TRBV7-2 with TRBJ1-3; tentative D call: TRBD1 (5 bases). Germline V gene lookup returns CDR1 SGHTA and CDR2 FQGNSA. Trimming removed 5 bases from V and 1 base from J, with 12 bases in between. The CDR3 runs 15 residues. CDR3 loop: CASSLLGGSGNTIYF. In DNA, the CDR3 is TGTGCCAGCAGCCTGTTGGGGGGTTCTGGAAACACCATATATTTT. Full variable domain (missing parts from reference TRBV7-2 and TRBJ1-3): GAGVSQSPSNKVTEKGKDVELRCDPISGHTALYWYRQSLGQGLEFLIYFQGNSAPDKSGLPSDRFSAERTGGSVSTLTIQRTQQEDSAVYLCASSLLGGSGNTIYFGEGSWLTVV.

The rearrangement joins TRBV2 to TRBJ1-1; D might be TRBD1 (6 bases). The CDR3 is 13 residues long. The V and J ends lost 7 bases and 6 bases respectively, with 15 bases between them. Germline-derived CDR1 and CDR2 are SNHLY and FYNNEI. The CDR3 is CASNLQGWAEAFF. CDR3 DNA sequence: TGTGCCAGCAACCTACAGGGCTGGGCTGAAGCTTTCTTT.

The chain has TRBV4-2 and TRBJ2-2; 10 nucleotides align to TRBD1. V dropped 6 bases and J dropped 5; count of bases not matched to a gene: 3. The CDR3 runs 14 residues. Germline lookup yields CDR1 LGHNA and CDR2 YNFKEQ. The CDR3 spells CASRRTGGTGELFF. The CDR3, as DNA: TGTGCCAGCAGGAGGACAGGGGGGACCGGGGAGCTGTTTTTT.

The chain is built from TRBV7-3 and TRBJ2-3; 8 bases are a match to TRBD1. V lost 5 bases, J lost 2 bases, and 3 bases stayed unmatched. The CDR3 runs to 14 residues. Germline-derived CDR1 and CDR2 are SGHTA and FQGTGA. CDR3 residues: CASSRDRITDTQYF. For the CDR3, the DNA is TGTGCCAGCAGCCGGGACAGGATCACAGATACGCAGTATTTT.

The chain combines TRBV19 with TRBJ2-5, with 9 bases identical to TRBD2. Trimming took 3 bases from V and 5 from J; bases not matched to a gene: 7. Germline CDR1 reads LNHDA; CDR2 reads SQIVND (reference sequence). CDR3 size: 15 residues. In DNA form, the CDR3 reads TGTGCCAGTAGTATCCAAACCGGACTAGCGGAGACCCAGTACTTC. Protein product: CASSIQTGLAETQYF.

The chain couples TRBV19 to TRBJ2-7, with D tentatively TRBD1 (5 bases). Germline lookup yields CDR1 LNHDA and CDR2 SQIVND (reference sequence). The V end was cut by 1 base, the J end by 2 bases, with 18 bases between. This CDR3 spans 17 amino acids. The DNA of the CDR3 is TGTGCCAGTAGTATAGTGGCCCCGGACAACCTCCCCTACGAGCAGTACTTC. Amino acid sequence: CASSIVAPDNLPYEQYF.

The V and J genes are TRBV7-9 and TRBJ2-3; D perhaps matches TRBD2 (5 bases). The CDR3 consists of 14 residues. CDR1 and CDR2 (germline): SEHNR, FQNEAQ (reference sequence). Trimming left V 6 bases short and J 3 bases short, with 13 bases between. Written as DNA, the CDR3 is TGTGCCAGCAGTTCCCCCCGGGGTACAGATACGCAGTATTTT. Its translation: CASSSPRGTDTQYF.

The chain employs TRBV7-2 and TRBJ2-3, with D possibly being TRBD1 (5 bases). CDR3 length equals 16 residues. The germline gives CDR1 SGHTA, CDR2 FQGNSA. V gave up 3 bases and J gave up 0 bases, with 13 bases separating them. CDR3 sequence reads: CASSFQGFPSTDTQYF. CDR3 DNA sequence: TGTGCCAGCAGCTTCCAGGGCTTCCCTAGCACAGATACGCAGTATTTT.

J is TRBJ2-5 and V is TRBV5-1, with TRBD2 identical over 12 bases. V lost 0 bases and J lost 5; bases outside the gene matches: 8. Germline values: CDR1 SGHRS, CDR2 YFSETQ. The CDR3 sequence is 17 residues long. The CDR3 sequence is CASSLVASGRAWETQYF. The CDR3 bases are TGCGCCAGCAGCTTGGTTGCTAGCGGGAGGGCCTGGGAGACCCAGTACTTC.

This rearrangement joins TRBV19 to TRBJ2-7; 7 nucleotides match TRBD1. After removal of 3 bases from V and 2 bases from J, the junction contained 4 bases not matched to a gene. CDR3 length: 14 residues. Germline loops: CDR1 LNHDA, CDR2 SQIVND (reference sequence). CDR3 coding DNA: TGTGCCAGTAGTATTCGACAGGGTACCTACGAGCAGTACTTC. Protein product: CASSIRQGTYEQYF.

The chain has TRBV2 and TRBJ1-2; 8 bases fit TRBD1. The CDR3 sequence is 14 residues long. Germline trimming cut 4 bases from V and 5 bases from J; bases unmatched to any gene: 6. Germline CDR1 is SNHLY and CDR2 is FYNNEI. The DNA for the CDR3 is TGTGCCAGCAGTGCCCGGACAGGGTGGTATGGCTACACCTTC. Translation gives CASSARTGWYGYTF.

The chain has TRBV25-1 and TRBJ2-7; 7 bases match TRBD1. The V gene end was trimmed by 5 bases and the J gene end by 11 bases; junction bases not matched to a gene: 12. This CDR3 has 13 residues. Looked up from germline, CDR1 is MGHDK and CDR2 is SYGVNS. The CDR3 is CASSSQGGWSKYF. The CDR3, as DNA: TGTGCCAGCAGTTCCCAAGGGGGCTGGTCGAAGTACTTC.

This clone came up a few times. Here the CDR3 reads CASVPMATDTQYF. As DNA, the CDR3 is TGTGCCAGCGTCCCCATGGCCACAGATACGCAGTATTTT. This chain joins TRBV6-5 and TRBJ2-3, with no clear D. This CDR3 region has 13 residues. CDR1 and CDR2 from the germline V gene are MNHEY and SVGAGI. V dropped 8 bases and J dropped 2 bases, with 11 bases sitting between them.

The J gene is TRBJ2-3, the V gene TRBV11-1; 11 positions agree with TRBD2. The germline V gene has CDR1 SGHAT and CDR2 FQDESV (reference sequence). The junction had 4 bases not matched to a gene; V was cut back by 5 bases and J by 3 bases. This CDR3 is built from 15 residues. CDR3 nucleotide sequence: TGTGCCAGCAGCCCAGGGACTAGCGGAACAGATACGCAGTATTTT. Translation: CASSPGTSGTDTQYF.

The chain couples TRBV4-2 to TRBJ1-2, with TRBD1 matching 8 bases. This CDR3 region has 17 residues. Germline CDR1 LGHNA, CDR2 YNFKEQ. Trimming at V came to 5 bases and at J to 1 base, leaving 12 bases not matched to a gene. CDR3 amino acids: CASSAEGTGKLNYGYTF. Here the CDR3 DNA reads TGTGCCAGCAGCGCAGAGGGGACAGGCAAGCTTAACTATGGCTACACCTTC.

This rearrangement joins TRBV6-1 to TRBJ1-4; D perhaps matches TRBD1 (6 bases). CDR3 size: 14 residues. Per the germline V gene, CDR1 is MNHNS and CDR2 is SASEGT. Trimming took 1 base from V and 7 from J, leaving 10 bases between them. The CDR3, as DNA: TGTGCCAGCAGTGAAGGCCAGGGGCGTGAAAAACTGTTTTTT. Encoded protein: CASSEGQGREKLFF.

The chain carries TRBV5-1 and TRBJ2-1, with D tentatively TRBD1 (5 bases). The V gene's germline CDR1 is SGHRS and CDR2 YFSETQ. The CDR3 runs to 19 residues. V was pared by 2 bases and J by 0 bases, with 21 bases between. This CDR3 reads CASSLLTLGPTRSYNEQFF. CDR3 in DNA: TGCGCCAGCAGCTTATTAACTCTGGGGCCGACTCGCTCCTACAATGAGCAGTTCTTC. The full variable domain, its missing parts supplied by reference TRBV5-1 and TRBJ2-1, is KAGVTQTPRYLIKTRGQQVTLSCSPISGHRSVSWYQQTPGQGLQFLFEYFSETQRNKGNFPGRFSGRQFSNSRSEMNVSTLELGDSALYLCASSLLTLGPTRSYNEQFFGPGTRLTVL.

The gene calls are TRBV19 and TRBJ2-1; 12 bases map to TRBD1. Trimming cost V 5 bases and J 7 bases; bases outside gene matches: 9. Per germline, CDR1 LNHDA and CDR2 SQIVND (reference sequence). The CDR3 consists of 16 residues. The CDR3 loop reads CASSPLGTGGGNEQFF. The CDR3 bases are TGTGCCAGTAGTCCCCTAGGGACAGGGGGCGGGAATGAGCAGTTCTTC.

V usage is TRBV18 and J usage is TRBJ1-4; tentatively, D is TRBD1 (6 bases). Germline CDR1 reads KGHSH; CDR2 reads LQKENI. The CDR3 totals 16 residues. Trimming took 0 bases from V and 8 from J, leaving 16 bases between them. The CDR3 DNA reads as TGTGCCAGCTCACCACCGACCCCAGGGGCTGGGGAAAAACTGTTTTTT. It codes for CASSPPTPGAGEKLFF.

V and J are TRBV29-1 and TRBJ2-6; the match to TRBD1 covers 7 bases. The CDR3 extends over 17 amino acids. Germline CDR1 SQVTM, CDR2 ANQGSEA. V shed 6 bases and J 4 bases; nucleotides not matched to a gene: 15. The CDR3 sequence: CSVFWTGIRPGANVLTF. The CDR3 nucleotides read TGCAGCGTCTTTTGGACAGGTATCCGTCCCGGGGCCAACGTCCTGACTTTC. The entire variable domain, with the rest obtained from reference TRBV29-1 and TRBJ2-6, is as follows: SAVISQKPSRDICQRGTSLTIQCQVDSQVTMMFWYRQQPGQSLTLIATANQGSEATYESGFVIDKFPISRPNLTFSTLTVSNMSPEDSSIYLCSVFWTGIRPGANVLTFGAGSRLTVL.

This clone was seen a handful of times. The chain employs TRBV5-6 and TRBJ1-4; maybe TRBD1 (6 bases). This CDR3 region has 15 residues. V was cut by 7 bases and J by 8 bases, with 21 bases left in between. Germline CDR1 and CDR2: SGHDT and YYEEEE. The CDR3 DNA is TGTGCCAGCCTGAGAGACAGGTTGAAAGGAGAAAAACTGTTTTTT. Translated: CASLRDRLKGEKLFF.